The 11 T cell receptor beta chains below come from one sample, sequenced in a study of regulatory T cells in long-lasting Graves disease. In building TCR beta libraries, iRepertoire HTBI primers were used together with Arm-PCR of CDR3 regions. TCRdb re-analysed the multiplex PCR reads in MiXCR, keeping a single row per CDR3 protein. In the table there are under 500,000 distinct CDR3 sequences, 20% to 25% of which are singletons. The time point: persistent/refractory GD, antithyroid drugs over 5 years with positive TRAb. Researchers made the TCR library from RNA that was extracted from PBMCs. Material: peripheral blood mononuclear cells (PBMCs), obtained when the disease was refractory, from a patient treated with antithyroid drugs. Receptors were obtained from a female donor with Graves disease.

The genes are TRBV14 and TRBJ1-1, with D maybe TRBD1 (6 bases). The V and J ends lost 1 base and 5 bases respectively, with 11 bases between them. The length of the CDR3 is 14 residues. Germline values: CDR1 SGHDN, CDR2 FVKESK. DNA for the CDR3: TGTGCCAGCAGCCAAGCCAGGGGTTGGACTGAAGCTTTCTTT. Encoded protein: CASSQARGWTEAFF. Combining the CDR3 with reference TRBV14 and TRBJ1-1 gives the whole variable domain EAGVTQFPSHSVIEKGQTVTLRCDPISGHDNLYWYRRVMGKEIKFLLHFVKESKQDESGMPNNRFLAERTGGTYSTLKVQPAELEDSGVYFCASSQARGWTEAFFGQGTRLTVV.

This clonotype was detected ten times or more. V is TRBV7-9 and J is TRBJ2-7, with TRBD2 identical over 7 bases. V was pared by 5 bases and J by 5 bases, with 9 bases of the junction left unmatched. The CDR3 sequence is 14 residues long. From germline, CDR1 is SEHNR and CDR2 FQNEAQ (reference sequence). In DNA form, the CDR3 reads TGTGCCAGCAGCCCCCGTGGGGACTACAACGAGCAGTACTTC. It encodes CASSPRGDYNEQYF.

This clonotype occurred a few times. The chain is built from TRBV7-2 and TRBJ2-2; possibly TRBD2 for D (6 bases). The CDR3 totals 14 residues. CDR1 and CDR2 (germline): SGHTA, FQGNSA. Trimming stripped 5 bases from V and 7 bases from J, with 14 bases between. The CDR3 sequence is CASSRLVHNGELFF. The DNA of the CDR3 is TGTGCCAGCAGCCGACTAGTTCATAACGGGGAGCTGTTTTTT.

The DNA of the CDR3 is TGCGCCAGCAGCTCCGGGTCCAGGGGAAATGAAAAACTGTTTTTT. This gives the protein CASSSGSRGNEKLFF. The rearrangement uses TRBV5-1 and TRBJ1-4, with a tentative D call TRBD1 (6 bases). The V gene's germline CDR1 is SGHRS and CDR2 YFSETQ. The CDR3 contains 15 residues. Between the trimmed V and J ends, which lost 3 bases and 5 bases, there was a span of 14 bases.

The rearrangement joins TRBV20-1 to TRBJ2-2; D is unresolved. From germline, CDR1 is DFQATT and CDR2 SNEGSKA (reference sequence). Deletions cut 0 bases from V and 0 bases from J, with 8 bases between. The CDR3 extends over 15 amino acids. CDR3 residues: CSARESGPNTGELFF. The CDR3 nucleotides are TGCAGTGCTAGAGAAAGTGGTCCGAACACCGGGGAGCTGTTTTTT.

This clonotype was seen repeatedly, ten times or more. This chain links TRBV5-8 with TRBJ1-2; a possible D gene is TRBD1 (6 bases). Germline V gene data show CDR1 as SGHTS and CDR2 as YDEGEE. The V end lost 2 bases, the J end lost 5 bases, and 19 bases lay between the germline ends. CDR3 length: 16 amino acids. This chain's CDR3 is CASSFLATRGRYGYTF. As DNA, the CDR3 is TGTGCCAGCAGCTTCCTGGCGACCAGGGGCAGATATGGCTACACCTTC.

This clonotype showed up just a few times. J is TRBJ2-7 and V is TRBV11-2, with unresolved D. This CDR3 is built from 14 residues. Trimming took off 2 bases at V and 3 bases at J, with 11 bases between the two ends. Germline assignment: CDR1 SGHAT and CDR2 FQNNGV. The CDR3 coding sequence is TGTGCCAGCAGCTTATTCGACGGTAACTACGAGCAGTACTTC. Translation gives CASSLFDGNYEQYF.

This chain connects TRBV5-1 to TRBJ1-1; 9 nucleotides align to TRBD1. The V and J ends lost 7 bases and 4 bases, in that order; junction bases with no gene match: 14. Germline assignment: CDR1 SGHRS and CDR2 YFSETQ. This CDR3 region has 16 residues. In nucleotides, the CDR3 is TGCGCCAGCGGCCAAGGACAGGGGCAACGGAGCACTGAAGCTTTCTTT. This encodes CASGQGQGQRSTEAFF.

A few counts support this clonotype. V gene TRBV5-4 combines with J gene TRBJ2-6, with 8 bases lining up with TRBD1. This CDR3 is 17 amino acids long. Germline V CDR1 and CDR2: SGHNT, YYREEE (reference sequence). The junction had 6 bases not matched to a gene; V was cut back by 0 bases and J by 4 bases. The CDR3 DNA reads TGTGCCAGCAGCTTGGGGGGACAGGTCCTCGGGGCCAACGTCCTGACTTTC. This translates into CASSLGGQVLGANVLTF.

This clonotype was seen ten or more times. V usage is TRBV27 and J usage is TRBJ2-7; 7 bases fit TRBD1. The V gene's germline CDR1 is MNHEY and CDR2 SMNVEV (reference sequence). This CDR3 has 15 residues. V shed 7 bases, J shed 3 bases, and the junction held 12 bases outside the gene matches. The CDR3 bases are TGTGCCAGCAAAGACTCGAACAGGGGTGGCTACGAGCAGTACTTC. Its protein is CASKDSNRGGYEQYF.

In this sample, this clonotype turned up a few times. The rearrangement joins TRBV6-1 to TRBJ2-7; D ambiguous. Trimming removed 7 bases from V and 1 base from J, with 8 bases in between. The CDR3 sequence is 12 residues long. The germline CDR1 and CDR2 sequences are MNHNS and SASEGT. CDR3 sequence reads: CASTEESYEQYF. The CDR3 DNA is TGTGCCAGCACCGAAGAGTCCTACGAGCAGTACTTC.